This TCR beta chain was documented in a study of blood T cell repertoires in COVID-19. Assay used: immunoSEQ multiplex PCR; TCRdb lists only in-frame clones, some missing. The sample has around 190,000 clones; around four fifths are singletons. The germline V gene encodes CDR1 SGHVS and CDR2 FQNEAQ. The V gene lost 1 base and the J gene lost 3 bases, with 8 bases spanning the gap. This CDR3 spans 14 amino acids. This receptor was obtained from a woman aged 70-85 years with COVID-19, enrolled during active disease. This chain joins TRBV7-8 and TRBJ2-3; tentative D call: TRBD2 (6 bases). The source material was peripheral blood. Here the CDR3 DNA reads TGTGCCAGCAGCTTAGGGGACTCAACAGATACGCAGTATTTT. As protein: CASSLGDSTDTQYF.